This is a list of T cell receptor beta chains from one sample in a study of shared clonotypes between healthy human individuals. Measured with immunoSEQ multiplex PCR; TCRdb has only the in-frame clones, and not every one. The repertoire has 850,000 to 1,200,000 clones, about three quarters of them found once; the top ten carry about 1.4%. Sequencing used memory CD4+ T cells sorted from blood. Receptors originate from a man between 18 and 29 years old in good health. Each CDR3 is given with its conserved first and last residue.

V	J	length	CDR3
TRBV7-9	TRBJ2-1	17	CASSSRLAGGYMDEQFF
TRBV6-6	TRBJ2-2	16	CASSYPGIRNTGELFF
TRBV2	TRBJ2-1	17	CASRGGRAGGSYNEQFF
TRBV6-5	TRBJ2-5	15	CASSSWVGLQETQYF
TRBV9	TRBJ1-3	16	CASSPRTGSSGNTIYF
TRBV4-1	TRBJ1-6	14	CASMAAGGNSPLHF
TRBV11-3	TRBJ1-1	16	CASSLVTSGIGTEAFF
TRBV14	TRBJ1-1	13	CASSQRTGGRAFF
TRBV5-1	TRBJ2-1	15	CASSWSGRDYNEQFF
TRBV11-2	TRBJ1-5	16	CASSLEGVLSNQPQHF
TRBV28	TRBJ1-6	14	CASSLETGNSPLHF
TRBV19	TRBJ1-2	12	CASLQGLYGYTF
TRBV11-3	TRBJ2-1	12	CASSLDGKEQFF
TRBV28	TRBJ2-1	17	CASMGLAGGPNYNEQFF
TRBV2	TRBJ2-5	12	CASSKTGETQYF
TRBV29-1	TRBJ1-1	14	CSVENRGRRTEAFF
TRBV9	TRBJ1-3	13	CASSPGTGNTIYF
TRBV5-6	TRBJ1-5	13	CASSKDRNQPQHF
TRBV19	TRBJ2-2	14	CAIQIGGVGGELFF
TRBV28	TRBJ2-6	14	CASTGGSGANVLTF
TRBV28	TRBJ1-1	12	CASSLYLTEAFF
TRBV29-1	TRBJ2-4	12	CSVERDSNIQYF
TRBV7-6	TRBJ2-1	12	CASSLVGREQFF
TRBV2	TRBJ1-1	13	CASSTGGWTEAFF
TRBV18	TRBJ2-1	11	CASSSGDEQFF
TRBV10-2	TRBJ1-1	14	CATTLAGLSTEAFF
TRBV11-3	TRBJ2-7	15	CASSVTLAGGYEQYF
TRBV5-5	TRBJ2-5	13	CASSLGREETQYF
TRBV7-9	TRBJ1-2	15	CASSTRTLQGDGYTF
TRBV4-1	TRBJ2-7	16	CASSQVWGVLLYEQYF
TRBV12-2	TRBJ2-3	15	CASRCRASGTDTQYF
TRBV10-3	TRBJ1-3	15	CAIGTGAKSGNTIYF
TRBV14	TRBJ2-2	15	CASSQGTGRTGELFF
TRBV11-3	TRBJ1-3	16	CAPKIGQVLTGNTIYF
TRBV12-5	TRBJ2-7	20	CASGLMTLRTGQGSTYEQYF
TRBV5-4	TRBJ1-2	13	CASSLAGGPAYTF
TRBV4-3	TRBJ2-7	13	CASSQGPTYEQYF
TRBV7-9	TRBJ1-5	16	CASSQVGSIESQPQHF
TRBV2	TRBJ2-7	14	CASSVQGLSYEQYF
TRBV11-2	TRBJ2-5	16	CASSLAGGWDQWAQYF
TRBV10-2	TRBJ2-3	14	CATRLTSGTDTQYF
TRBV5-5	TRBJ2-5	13	CASSHPGGETQYF